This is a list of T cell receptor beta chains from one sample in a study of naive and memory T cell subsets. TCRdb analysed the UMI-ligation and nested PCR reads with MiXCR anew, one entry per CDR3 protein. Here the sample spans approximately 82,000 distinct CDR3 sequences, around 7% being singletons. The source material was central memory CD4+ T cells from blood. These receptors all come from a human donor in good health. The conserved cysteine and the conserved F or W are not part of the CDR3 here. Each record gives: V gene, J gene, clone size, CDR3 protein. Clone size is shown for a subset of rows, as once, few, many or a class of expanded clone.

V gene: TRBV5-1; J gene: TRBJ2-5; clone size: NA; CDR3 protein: ASSLGGMDNPKTQY
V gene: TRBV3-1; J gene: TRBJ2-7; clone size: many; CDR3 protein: ASSRTGEGYEQY
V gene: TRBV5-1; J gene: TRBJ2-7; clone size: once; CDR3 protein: ASTQGPSSYEQY
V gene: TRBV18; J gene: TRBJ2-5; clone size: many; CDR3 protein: ASSPDLGETQY
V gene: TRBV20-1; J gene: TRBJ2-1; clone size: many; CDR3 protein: SARELTSGTNEQF
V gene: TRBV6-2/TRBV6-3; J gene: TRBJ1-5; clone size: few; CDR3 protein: ATRPNENNQPQH
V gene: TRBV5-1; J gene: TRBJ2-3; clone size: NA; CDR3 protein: ASSPQGAEAQY
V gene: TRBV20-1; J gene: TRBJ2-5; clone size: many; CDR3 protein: SAPPTLGLAGVGETQY
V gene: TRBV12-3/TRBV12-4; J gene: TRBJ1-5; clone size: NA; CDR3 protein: ASSLGTGGNNQPQH
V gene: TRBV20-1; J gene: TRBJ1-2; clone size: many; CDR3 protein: SATDVRDYGYT
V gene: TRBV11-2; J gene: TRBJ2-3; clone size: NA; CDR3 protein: ASRAGTSGADTQY
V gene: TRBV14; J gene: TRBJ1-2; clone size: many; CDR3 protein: ASSQLTGALSNYGYT
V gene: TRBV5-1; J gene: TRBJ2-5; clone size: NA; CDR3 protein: ASSYGSGGETQY
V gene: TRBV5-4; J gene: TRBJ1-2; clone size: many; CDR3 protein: ASSTGQGFQGYT
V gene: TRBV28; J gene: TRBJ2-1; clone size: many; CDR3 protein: ASVSRAAGSYNEQF
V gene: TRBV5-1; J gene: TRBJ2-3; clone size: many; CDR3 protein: ASSLGPRGGRTDTQY
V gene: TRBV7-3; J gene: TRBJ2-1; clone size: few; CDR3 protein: ASSPRGGNEQF
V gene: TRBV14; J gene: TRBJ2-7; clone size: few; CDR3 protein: ASSQVTGSYEQY
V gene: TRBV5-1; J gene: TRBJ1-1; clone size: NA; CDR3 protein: ASRGRLNTEAF
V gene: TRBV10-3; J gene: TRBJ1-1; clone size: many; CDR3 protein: AIMGGLNTEAF
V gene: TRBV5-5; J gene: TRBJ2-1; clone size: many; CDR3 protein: ATQGLSYNEQF
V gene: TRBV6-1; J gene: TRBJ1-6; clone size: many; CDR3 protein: ASSPGPYYSPLH
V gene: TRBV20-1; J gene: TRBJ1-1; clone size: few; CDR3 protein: SATMGQSKAEAF
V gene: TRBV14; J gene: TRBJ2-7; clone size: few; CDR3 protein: ASSQVWDTPQY
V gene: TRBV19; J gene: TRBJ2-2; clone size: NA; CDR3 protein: ASSQGIYTGELF
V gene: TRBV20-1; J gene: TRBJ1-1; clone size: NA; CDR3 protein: SAPLSGTTEAF
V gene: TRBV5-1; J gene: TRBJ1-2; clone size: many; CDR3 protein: ASSLNGAER
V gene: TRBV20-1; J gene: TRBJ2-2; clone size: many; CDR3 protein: SARGAHSGELF